This entry is about one T cell receptor beta chain. Its antigen is still unknown. Base qualities are missing; no much larger clone stands one base away. For CDR1 and CDR2, the germline V gene (reference sequence) lists LNHDA and SQIVND. Unmatched junction bases come to 6, with V trimmed by 5 bases and J by 3 bases. CDR3 length: 14 amino acids, cysteine to phenylalanine. Only the CDR3 DNA is retained, 42 bases long and in frame from the first base. This entry comes from a study of cytomegalovirus exposure and HLA in healthy donors (dated by TCRdb to about 2017). In the study overall: According to a later analysis, the roughly 120 validation repertoires were produced on the same platform as the approximately 610 repertoires of the first cohort. The study aimed to test whether cataloging public T cell receptors could reveal signatures of past pathogen exposure. In addition to the first cohort of 666 subjects, a separate validation cohort of 120 different subjects was used. To predict cytomegalovirus infection status, the study brought together high-throughput TCR immunosequencing, statistical association of individual TCRs with disease status, and machine learning. General conclusions and limits of the study: All 130 or so repertoires were used to score co-occurrence in the validation cohort in a later analysis, because that analysis had no HLA typing for the cohort. Subsequent analysis determined that TCRs grouped into clusters in the first cohort also showed a tendency toward co-occurrence across the 90 to 150 validation repertoires, and 90% to 95% of cluster scores exceeded 0. The authors suggested that the approach could potentially be extended to other disease states and immunological phenotypes. The study listed over 150 TCR beta chains as associated with cytomegalovirus. Three of the identified cytomegalovirus-associated TCR beta chains were confirmed in vitro to be specific for cytomegalovirus antigens. Cytomegalovirus status was reported to be diagnosed by the classifier with high specificity and sensitivity in both the original and validation cohorts. Most TCR sequences were seen in very few donors, while some public TCRs were found in many individuals.

Donors formed part of the validation cohort, which comprised 120 subjects and was distinct from the first cohort of 666 subjects. The method was the immunoSEQ multiplex PCR assay. In the paper's pipeline: A statistical classification framework was developed to diagnose cytomegalovirus status using the catalog of TCR beta chain sequences. Not all clones reach the TCRdb copy of this immuneACCESS table, which keeps in-frame sequences only. Checked studies attribute under half of the gap to unresolved V genes and leave the rest unexplained. The DNA gave D and trimming, while V, J and clone size come from that table. The sample table lists 160,000 or so clones, almost 85% of them with a count of one. Clones ranked in the top ten supply 10% of the sample.

The sequenced material came from PBMCs. The clonotype comes from a man aged 25-40 years in good health and CMV-seropositive. This chain is built from TRBV19 and TRBJ2-7; the junction holds 8 bases that match TRBD2. The bases read TGTGCCAGTAGTTCCGCGGGGGGTGGCTACGAGCAGTACTTC. Its protein product is CASSSAGGGYEQYF.